The rows below give T cell receptor beta chains drawn from one sample of a study of blood T cell repertoires in COVID-19. This table comes from immunoSEQ multiplex PCR, and its TCRdb copy is limited to in-frame clones, with some not included. Of about 70,000 clones detected, 75% to 90% appear once; the ten largest clones hold approximately 18%. Sample: peripheral blood. The source is an older man who had recovered from COVID-19. Both conserved end residues are part of each CDR3. Fields, in order: J gene, clone size, V gene, D gene, CDR3 length, CDR3 DNA, CDR3 protein. The D gene is left open where the match is weak. The listing skips clone size in some rows; elsewhere it reads once, few, many or a size class.

j_gene: TRBJ2-7
abundance: -
v_gene: TRBV4-2
d_gene: -
len: 15
CDR3nt: TGTGCCAGCAGCCAAGAGGACAGACCCGCCTACGAGCAGTACTTC
CDR3aa: CASSQEDRPAYEQYF

j_gene: TRBJ1-2
abundance: -
v_gene: TRBV6-5
d_gene: -
len: 15
CDR3nt: TGTGCCAGCAGTATAGACAAGCAGAACCTCCTTAGCTACACCTTC
CDR3aa: CASSIDKQNLLSYTF

j_gene: TRBJ1-5
abundance: -
v_gene: TRBV2
d_gene: -
len: 15
CDR3nt: TGTGCCAGCAGTGAAGCGCGTGGGGGGGGTTCAGCCCAGCATTTT
CDR3aa: CASSEARGGGSAQHF

j_gene: TRBJ2-7
abundance: -
v_gene: TRBV5-1
d_gene: TRBD1
len: 14
CDR3nt: TGCGCCAGCAGCCGGGGACAGGGGAACCACGAGCAGTACTTC
CDR3aa: CASSRGQGNHEQYF

j_gene: TRBJ2-7
abundance: -
v_gene: TRBV5-6
d_gene: TRBD2
len: 12
CDR3nt: TGTGCCAGCAGCCGGGGGGCCTACGAGCAGTACTTC
CDR3aa: CASSRGAYEQYF

j_gene: TRBJ1-3
abundance: -
v_gene: TRBV7-9
d_gene: -
len: 14
CDR3nt: TGTGCCAGCAGCCCGGCAGGGCGAGGAAACACCATATATTTT
CDR3aa: CASSPAGRGNTIYF

j_gene: TRBJ2-5
abundance: -
v_gene: TRBV7-6
d_gene: TRBD2
len: 16
CDR3nt: TGTGCCAGCAGCCATAATAAGCGGGGGGCTGGGGAGACCCAGTACTTC
CDR3aa: CASSHNKRGAGETQYF

j_gene: TRBJ2-5
abundance: -
v_gene: TRBV3-1/TRBV3-2
d_gene: TRBD2
len: 14
CDR3nt: TGTGCCAGCAGCCCCCAGCGGGGGGGAGAGACCCAGTACTTC
CDR3aa: CASSPQRGGETQYF

j_gene: TRBJ2-3
abundance: -
v_gene: TRBV2
d_gene: -
len: 14
CDR3nt: TGTGCCAGCAGTGAAGTTGCAGTTACAGATACGCAGTATTTT
CDR3aa: CASSEVAVTDTQYF

j_gene: TRBJ2-3
abundance: -
v_gene: TRBV4-1
d_gene: TRBD1
len: 16
CDR3nt: TGCGCCAGCAGCCTTACCGGGACAGGGAGTGACGATACGCAGTATTTT
CDR3aa: CASSLTGTGSDDTQYF

j_gene: TRBJ2-7
abundance: -
v_gene: TRBV28
d_gene: -
len: 15
CDR3nt: TGTGCCAGCAGCAAGAGACTAACCGGGACCTACGAGCAGTACTTC
CDR3aa: CASSKRLTGTYEQYF

j_gene: TRBJ1-1
abundance: -
v_gene: TRBV5-4
d_gene: -
len: 12
CDR3nt: TGTGCCAGCATGGGGGGGAACACTGAAGCTTTCTTT
CDR3aa: CASMGGNTEAFF

j_gene: TRBJ1-2
abundance: -
v_gene: TRBV5-1
d_gene: TRBD1
len: 18
CDR3nt: TGCGCCAGCAGCTTGGCCGGACAGGGGGCCGATATGGACTATGGCTACACCTTC
CDR3aa: CASSLAGQGADMDYGYTF

j_gene: TRBJ2-5
abundance: -
v_gene: TRBV5-1
d_gene: TRBD2
len: 15
CDR3nt: TGCGCCAGCAGCTTTACTAGCGGGGGAAAAGAGACCCAGTACTTC
CDR3aa: CASSFTSGGKETQYF

j_gene: TRBJ2-3
abundance: -
v_gene: TRBV10-2
d_gene: -
len: 14
CDR3nt: TGCGCCAGCAGTGCCACTTCGGGGTCAGATACGCAGTATTTT
CDR3aa: CASSATSGSDTQYF

j_gene: TRBJ1-1
abundance: -
v_gene: TRBV12-3/TRBV12-4
d_gene: -
len: 12
CDR3nt: TGTGCCAGCATAGGGGAAAACACTGAAGCTTTCTTT
CDR3aa: CASIGENTEAFF

j_gene: TRBJ2-7
abundance: -
v_gene: TRBV28
d_gene: -
len: 13
CDR3nt: TGTGCCAGCAGTTTCCCAGGGGACTACGAGCAGTACTTC
CDR3aa: CASSFPGDYEQYF

j_gene: TRBJ1-1
abundance: -
v_gene: TRBV29-1
d_gene: -
len: 15
CDR3nt: TGCAGCGTTGAATCAACATTCACCTTGAACACTGAAGCTTTCTTT
CDR3aa: CSVESTFTLNTEAFF

j_gene: TRBJ2-7
abundance: -
v_gene: TRBV6-1
d_gene: TRBD2
len: 13
CDR3nt: TGTGCCAGCAGTGAAGCGCGGGGGAGCGAGCAGTACTTC
CDR3aa: CASSEARGSEQYF

j_gene: TRBJ1-1
abundance: -
v_gene: TRBV25-1
d_gene: -
len: 13
CDR3nt: TGTGCCAGCAGTGAAGGGCGGACAAGTGGAGCTTTCTTT
CDR3aa: CASSEGRTSGAFF

j_gene: TRBJ2-7
abundance: few
v_gene: TRBV13
d_gene: TRBD2
len: 15
CDR3nt: TGTGCCAGCAGCCGGGAGGGAGCGGAATACTACGAGCAGTACTTC
CDR3aa: CASSREGAEYYEQYF

j_gene: TRBJ2-4
abundance: -
v_gene: TRBV6-1
d_gene: TRBD1
len: 15
CDR3nt: TGTGCCAGCAGTGAGTCCGGGACAGGGGGAAACATTCAGTACTTC
CDR3aa: CASSESGTGGNIQYF

j_gene: TRBJ2-7
abundance: -
v_gene: TRBV4-2
d_gene: -
len: 15
CDR3nt: TGTGCCAGCAGCCCCAGAACGGGAGAGATCTACGAGCAGTACTTC
CDR3aa: CASSPRTGEIYEQYF

j_gene: TRBJ1-4
abundance: -
v_gene: TRBV28
d_gene: -
len: 14
CDR3nt: TGTGCCAGCAGTTTAACAGGGACGAATGAAAAACTGTTTTTT
CDR3aa: CASSLTGTNEKLFF

j_gene: TRBJ2-1
abundance: -
v_gene: TRBV5-1
d_gene: TRBD1
len: 15
CDR3nt: TGCGCCAGCAGCAAGGGGACAGCCCTCTCTCCTGAGCAGTTCTTC
CDR3aa: CASSKGTALSPEQFF

j_gene: TRBJ1-4
abundance: -
v_gene: TRBV28
d_gene: TRBD1
len: 15
CDR3nt: TGTGCCAGCAGAAACAGGGGTTCGGCTAATGAAAAACTGTTTTTT
CDR3aa: CASRNRGSANEKLFF

j_gene: TRBJ1-2
abundance: -
v_gene: TRBV5-8
d_gene: TRBD1
len: 15
CDR3nt: TGTGCCAGCAGCTCGGGACAGGGGGTTAACTATGGCTACACCTTC
CDR3aa: CASSSGQGVNYGYTF

j_gene: TRBJ2-3
abundance: -
v_gene: TRBV5-4
d_gene: TRBD2
len: 15
CDR3nt: TGTGCCAGCAGCTTGAGACTAGCGGACACAGATACGCAGTATTTT
CDR3aa: CASSLRLADTDTQYF

j_gene: TRBJ1-1
abundance: -
v_gene: TRBV9
d_gene: TRBD1
len: 15
CDR3nt: TGTGCCAGCAGCCCTCGGACAGGGTTTAACCGCGAAGCTTTCTTT
CDR3aa: CASSPRTGFNREAFF

j_gene: TRBJ1-5
abundance: -
v_gene: TRBV19
d_gene: TRBD1
len: 16
CDR3nt: TGTGCCAGTAGTATACAGACAGGGGATAGCAATCAGCCCCAGCATTTT
CDR3aa: CASSIQTGDSNQPQHF

j_gene: TRBJ2-2
abundance: -
v_gene: TRBV30
d_gene: -
len: 15
CDR3nt: TGTGCCTGGAGTGTATTGGGGGCCCTCGCCGGGGAGCTGTTTTTT
CDR3aa: CAWSVLGALAGELFF

j_gene: TRBJ1-2
abundance: once
v_gene: TRBV6-2/TRBV6-3
d_gene: -
len: 12
CDR3nt: TGTGCCAGCAGTCCAACGCGGCGCGGCTACACCTTC
CDR3aa: CASSPTRRGYTF

j_gene: TRBJ2-6
abundance: -
v_gene: TRBV6-4
d_gene: -
len: 15
CDR3nt: TGTGCCAGCAGTGACTCGAGCTCTGGGGCCAACGTCCTGACTTTC
CDR3aa: CASSDSSSGANVLTF

j_gene: TRBJ2-3
abundance: -
v_gene: TRBV5-4
d_gene: -
len: 12
CDR3nt: TGTGCCAGCAGTCACTCCCCAGATACGCAGTATTTT
CDR3aa: CASSHSPDTQYF

j_gene: TRBJ2-3
abundance: -
v_gene: TRBV2
d_gene: TRBD2
len: 12
CDR3nt: TGTGCCAGCGGACTAGCGACAGATACGCAGTATTTT
CDR3aa: CASGLATDTQYF

j_gene: TRBJ1-2
abundance: -
v_gene: TRBV7-2
d_gene: -
len: 16
CDR3nt: TGTGCCAGCAGCTTCGGACAGATAGTCGAGTCGGGGGGCTACACCTTC
CDR3aa: CASSFGQIVESGGYTF

j_gene: TRBJ1-3
abundance: -
v_gene: TRBV11-2
d_gene: -
len: 18
CDR3nt: TGTGCCAGCAGCTTAATGGGCGTTGGGGGACTCTCTGGAAACACCATATATTTT
CDR3aa: CASSLMGVGGLSGNTIYF

j_gene: TRBJ2-7
abundance: -
v_gene: TRBV7-9
d_gene: TRBD1
len: 14
CDR3nt: TGTGCCAGCAGCTTATGGGACAGGTCGCTCGAGCAGTACTTC
CDR3aa: CASSLWDRSLEQYF

j_gene: TRBJ1-5
abundance: -
v_gene: TRBV6-1
d_gene: -
len: 15
CDR3nt: TGTGCCAGCAGTGAAATCCCACAGGGCAGGCAGCCCCAGCATTTT
CDR3aa: CASSEIPQGRQPQHF

j_gene: TRBJ1-1
abundance: -
v_gene: TRBV6-5
d_gene: -
len: 15
CDR3nt: TGTGCCAGCTTCGGGACTGGACATATGAACACTGAAGCTTTCTTT
CDR3aa: CASFGTGHMNTEAFF

j_gene: TRBJ1-3
abundance: -
v_gene: TRBV19
d_gene: -
len: 11
CDR3nt: TGTGCCAGTAGTATGGGCAACACCATATATTTT
CDR3aa: CASSMGNTIYF

j_gene: TRBJ2-7
abundance: -
v_gene: TRBV7-9
d_gene: -
len: 13
CDR3nt: TGTGCCAGCAGCTTACCGGGTGCCTACGAGCAGTACTTC
CDR3aa: CASSLPGAYEQYF

j_gene: TRBJ2-7
abundance: -
v_gene: TRBV27
d_gene: TRBD1
len: 15
CDR3nt: TGTGCCAGCACGCTGTGGACAGGGGCGTCATACGAGCAGTACTTC
CDR3aa: CASTLWTGASYEQYF

j_gene: TRBJ2-1
abundance: -
v_gene: TRBV5-5
d_gene: TRBD2
len: 15
CDR3nt: TGTGCCAGCAGCACCGGGACTAGCGCCAACAATGAGCAGTTCTTC
CDR3aa: CASSTGTSANNEQFF

j_gene: TRBJ2-3
abundance: -
v_gene: TRBV11-2
d_gene: TRBD2
len: 17
CDR3nt: TGTGCCAGCAGCCCCGGACTAGCGGGGGGGCTTTTAGATACGCAGTATTTT
CDR3aa: CASSPGLAGGLLDTQYF

j_gene: TRBJ2-3
abundance: -
v_gene: TRBV5-1
d_gene: -
len: 15
CDR3nt: TGCGCCAGCAGCGGAGGGCGGGGACTCACAGATACGCAGTATTTT
CDR3aa: CASSGGRGLTDTQYF

j_gene: TRBJ2-1
abundance: -
v_gene: TRBV7-3
d_gene: TRBD2
len: 17
CDR3nt: TGTGCCAGCAGCTCCTCCCCGGCTAGCGGGGCGAACAATGAGCAGTTCTTC
CDR3aa: CASSSSPASGANNEQFF

j_gene: TRBJ1-2
abundance: -
v_gene: TRBV3-1/TRBV3-2
d_gene: TRBD1
len: 14
CDR3nt: TGTGCCAGCAGACTAACAGGGGGCGTCTATGGCTACACCTTC
CDR3aa: CASRLTGGVYGYTF

j_gene: TRBJ2-5
abundance: -
v_gene: TRBV9
d_gene: -
len: 15
CDR3nt: TGTGCCAGCAGCGTAAGAGTCGACAGCCAAGAGACCCAGTACTTC
CDR3aa: CASSVRVDSQETQYF

j_gene: TRBJ1-1
abundance: few
v_gene: TRBV7-3
d_gene: -
len: 13
CDR3nt: TGTGCCAGCAGCGCACAGGGGAACACTGAAGCTTTCTTT
CDR3aa: CASSAQGNTEAFF

j_gene: TRBJ2-7
abundance: once
v_gene: TRBV9
d_gene: -
len: 13
CDR3nt: TGTGCCAGCAGCGTAGGAGTGAACTACGAGCAGTACTTC
CDR3aa: CASSVGVNYEQYF

j_gene: TRBJ2-2
abundance: -
v_gene: TRBV5-1
d_gene: -
len: 14
CDR3nt: TGCGCCAGCAGCTTGTCTGCGAACACCGGGGAGCTGTTTTTT
CDR3aa: CASSLSANTGELFF

j_gene: TRBJ2-7
abundance: -
v_gene: TRBV18
d_gene: TRBD1
len: 14
CDR3nt: TGTGCCAGCTCACCTGACAGGGGAAGCTACGAGCAGTACTTC
CDR3aa: CASSPDRGSYEQYF